This TCR beta chain was retrieved from a study of regulatory T cells in long-lasting Graves disease. At the level of the study: Antithyroid drug use was under 3 months in newly diagnosed Graves' patients.

With iRepertoire HTBI primers and Arm-PCR of CDR3 regions, TCR beta libraries were built. In TCRdb, the multiplex PCR reads were re-called with MiXCR into one record per CDR3 protein. The table records fewer than 550,000 distinct CDR3 sequences, 15% to 20% of them present only once. The germline V gene encodes CDR1 WSHSY and CDR2 SAAADI. This CDR3 is 14 amino acids long. V lost 5 bases to trimming and J lost 7 bases, with 15 bases between them. Study-wide results and caveats: The researchers studied only peripheral blood, not thyroid tissue.

This clonotype came up many times. The antigen remains unidentified. The time point: newly diagnosed GD, antithyroid drugs for less than 3 months. Extracted RNA from PBMCs served as the source of the TCR library. This sample also appeared in a second study, on T cells in Graves' hyperthyroidism and ophthalmopathy. Per that paper: In the first-round RT-PCR of the TCR CDR3, the HTBI primer set was used. Ophthalmopathy was model-predicted a median about six months pre-onset.

The sequence was obtained from a woman aged 35-60 years with Graves disease. The rearrangement joins TRBV10-2 to TRBJ1-5, with D uncertain. This material consisted of peripheral blood mononuclear cells (PBMCs), taken at new diagnosis, from a patient treated with antithyroid drugs. This chain's CDR3 is CASSTLESRQPQHF. CDR3 nucleotides: TGCGCCAGCAGTACCCTGGAGTCCAGGCAGCCCCAGCATTTT.